Listed below are T cell receptor beta chains from one sample, sequenced in a study of Ad26.COV2.S vaccination and SARS-CoV-2 variants. Profiled with immunoSEQ multiplex PCR; TCRdb holds only in-frame clones, not every one. The profile covers roughly 680,000 clones, with more than 70% appearing a single time and roughly 1.5% taken by the ten largest. The starting material was peripheral blood, obtained in a trial of Ad26.COV2.S vaccine versus placebo. The receptor source for this set is a person aged 18-65 years who received the Ad26.COV2.S COVID-19 vaccine or a placebo. The CDR3 runs from the conserved cysteine through the conserved F or W. The D gene is left open where the match is weak. Some rows have no size entry. The others give once, few or many, or a class for an expanded clone.

.	TRBV7-6	.	TRBJ2-3	CASSHGPGDTQYF	TGTGCCAGCAGCCACGGGCCCGGAGATACGCAGTATTTT
.	TRBV25-1	TRBD1	TRBJ1-1	CASRGQGWTEAFF	TGTGCCAGCCGGGGACAGGGTTGGACTGAAGCTTTCTTT
once	TRBV10-3	TRBD1	TRBJ1-5	CATGQGGGNQPQHF	TGTGCCACCGGACAGGGTGGTGGCAATCAGCCCCAGCATTTT
.	TRBV30	.	TRBJ1-1	CAWSVRGTEAFF	TGTGCCTGGAGTGTACGGGGCACTGAAGCTTTCTTT
.	TRBV10-1	TRBD2	TRBJ2-2	CASSNPQGGTGELFF	TGCGCCAGCAGTAACCCTCAGGGAGGGACCGGGGAGCTGTTTTTT
few	TRBV6-5	TRBD1	TRBJ1-1	CASKQGAWTEAFF	TGTGCCAGCAAACAGGGGGCCTGGACTGAAGCTTTCTTT
.	TRBV5-6	.	TRBJ2-7	CASSLGDRRSEQYF	TGTGCCAGCAGCCTGGGTGACCGTCGGAGCGAGCAGTACTTC
few	TRBV5-4	.	TRBJ2-7	CASSLPFDEQYF	TGTGCCAGCAGCTTGCCCTTTGACGAGCAGTACTTC
.	TRBV6-1	.	TRBJ1-5	CASSERIVVGIQPQHF	TGTGCCAGCAGTGAAAGAATAGTCGTCGGTATTCAGCCCCAGCATTTT
.	TRBV15	TRBD2	TRBJ2-3	CATSRTGTSRRDTQYF	TGTGCCACCAGCAGAACCGGGACTAGCAGGCGAGATACGCAGTATTTT
.	TRBV11-1	TRBD2	TRBJ2-5	CASSLDWGGETQYF	TGTGCCAGCAGCTTAGATTGGGGGGGGGAGACCCAGTACTTC
.	TRBV18	.	TRBJ1-1	CASSPPWDPTTEAFF	TGTGCCAGCTCACCACCGTGGGACCCAACCACTGAAGCTTTCTTT
.	TRBV29-1	TRBD1	TRBJ2-1	CSVEGRDRAYNEQFF	TGCAGCGTTGAGGGACGGGACAGGGCCTACAATGAGCAGTTCTTC
.	TRBV7-2	.	TRBJ2-2	CASSSPRAHTGELFF	TGTGCCAGCAGCTCCCCCAGGGCCCACACCGGGGAGCTGTTTTTT
.	TRBV29-1	.	TRBJ1-4	CSVAGATNEKLFF	TGCAGCGTTGCAGGGGCAACTAATGAAAAACTGTTTTTT